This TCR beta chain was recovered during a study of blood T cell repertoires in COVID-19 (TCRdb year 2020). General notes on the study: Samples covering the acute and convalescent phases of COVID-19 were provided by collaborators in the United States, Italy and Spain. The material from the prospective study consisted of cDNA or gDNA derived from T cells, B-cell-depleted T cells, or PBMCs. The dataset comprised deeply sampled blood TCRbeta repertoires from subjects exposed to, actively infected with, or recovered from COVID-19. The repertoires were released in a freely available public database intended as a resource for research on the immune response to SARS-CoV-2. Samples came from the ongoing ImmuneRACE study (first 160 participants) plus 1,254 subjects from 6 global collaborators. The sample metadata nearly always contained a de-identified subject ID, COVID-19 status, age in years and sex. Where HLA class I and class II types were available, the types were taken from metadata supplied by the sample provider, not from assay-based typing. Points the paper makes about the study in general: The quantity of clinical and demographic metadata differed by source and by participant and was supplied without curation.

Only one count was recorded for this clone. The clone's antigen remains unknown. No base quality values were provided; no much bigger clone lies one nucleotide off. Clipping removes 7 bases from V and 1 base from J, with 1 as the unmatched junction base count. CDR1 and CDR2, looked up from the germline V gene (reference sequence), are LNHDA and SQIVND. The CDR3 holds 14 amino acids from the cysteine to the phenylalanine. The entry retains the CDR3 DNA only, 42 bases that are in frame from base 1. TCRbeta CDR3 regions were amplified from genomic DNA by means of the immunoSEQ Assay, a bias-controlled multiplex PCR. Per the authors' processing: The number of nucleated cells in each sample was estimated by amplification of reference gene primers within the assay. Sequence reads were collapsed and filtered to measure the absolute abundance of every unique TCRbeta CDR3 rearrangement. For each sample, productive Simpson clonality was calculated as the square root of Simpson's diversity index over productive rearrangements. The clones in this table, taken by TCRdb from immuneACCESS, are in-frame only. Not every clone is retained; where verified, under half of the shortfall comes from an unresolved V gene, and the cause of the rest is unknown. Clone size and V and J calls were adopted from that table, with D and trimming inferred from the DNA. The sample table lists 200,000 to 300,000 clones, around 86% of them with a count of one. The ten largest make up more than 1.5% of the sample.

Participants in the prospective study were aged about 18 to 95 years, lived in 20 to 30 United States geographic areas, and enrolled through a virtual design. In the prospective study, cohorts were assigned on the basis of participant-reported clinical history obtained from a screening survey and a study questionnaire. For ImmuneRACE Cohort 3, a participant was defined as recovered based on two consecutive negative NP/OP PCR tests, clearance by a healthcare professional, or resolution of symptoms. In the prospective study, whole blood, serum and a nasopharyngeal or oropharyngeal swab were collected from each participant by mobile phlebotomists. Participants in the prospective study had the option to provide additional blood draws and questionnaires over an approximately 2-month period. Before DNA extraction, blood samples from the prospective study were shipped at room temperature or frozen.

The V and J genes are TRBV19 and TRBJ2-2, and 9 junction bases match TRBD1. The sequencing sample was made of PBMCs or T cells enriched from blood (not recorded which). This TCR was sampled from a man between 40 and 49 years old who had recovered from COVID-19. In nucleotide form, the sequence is TGTGCCAGTAAGGGACAGGGGAACACCGGGGAGCTGTTTTTT. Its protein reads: CASKGQGNTGELFF.